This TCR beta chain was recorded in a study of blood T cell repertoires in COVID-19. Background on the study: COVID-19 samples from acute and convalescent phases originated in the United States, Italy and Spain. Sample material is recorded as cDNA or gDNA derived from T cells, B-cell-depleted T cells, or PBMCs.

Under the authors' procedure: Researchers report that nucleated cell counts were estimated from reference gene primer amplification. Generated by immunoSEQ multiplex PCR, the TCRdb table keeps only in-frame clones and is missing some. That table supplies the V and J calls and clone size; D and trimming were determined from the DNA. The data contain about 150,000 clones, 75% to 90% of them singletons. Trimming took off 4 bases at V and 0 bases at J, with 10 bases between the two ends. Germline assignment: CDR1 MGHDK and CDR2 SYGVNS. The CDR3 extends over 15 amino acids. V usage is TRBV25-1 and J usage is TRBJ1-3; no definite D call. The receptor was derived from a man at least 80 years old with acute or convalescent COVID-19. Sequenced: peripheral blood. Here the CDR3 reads CASSVTRGSGNTIYF. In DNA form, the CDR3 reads TGTGCCAGCAGTGTTACCCGGGGCTCTGGAAACACCATATATTTT.